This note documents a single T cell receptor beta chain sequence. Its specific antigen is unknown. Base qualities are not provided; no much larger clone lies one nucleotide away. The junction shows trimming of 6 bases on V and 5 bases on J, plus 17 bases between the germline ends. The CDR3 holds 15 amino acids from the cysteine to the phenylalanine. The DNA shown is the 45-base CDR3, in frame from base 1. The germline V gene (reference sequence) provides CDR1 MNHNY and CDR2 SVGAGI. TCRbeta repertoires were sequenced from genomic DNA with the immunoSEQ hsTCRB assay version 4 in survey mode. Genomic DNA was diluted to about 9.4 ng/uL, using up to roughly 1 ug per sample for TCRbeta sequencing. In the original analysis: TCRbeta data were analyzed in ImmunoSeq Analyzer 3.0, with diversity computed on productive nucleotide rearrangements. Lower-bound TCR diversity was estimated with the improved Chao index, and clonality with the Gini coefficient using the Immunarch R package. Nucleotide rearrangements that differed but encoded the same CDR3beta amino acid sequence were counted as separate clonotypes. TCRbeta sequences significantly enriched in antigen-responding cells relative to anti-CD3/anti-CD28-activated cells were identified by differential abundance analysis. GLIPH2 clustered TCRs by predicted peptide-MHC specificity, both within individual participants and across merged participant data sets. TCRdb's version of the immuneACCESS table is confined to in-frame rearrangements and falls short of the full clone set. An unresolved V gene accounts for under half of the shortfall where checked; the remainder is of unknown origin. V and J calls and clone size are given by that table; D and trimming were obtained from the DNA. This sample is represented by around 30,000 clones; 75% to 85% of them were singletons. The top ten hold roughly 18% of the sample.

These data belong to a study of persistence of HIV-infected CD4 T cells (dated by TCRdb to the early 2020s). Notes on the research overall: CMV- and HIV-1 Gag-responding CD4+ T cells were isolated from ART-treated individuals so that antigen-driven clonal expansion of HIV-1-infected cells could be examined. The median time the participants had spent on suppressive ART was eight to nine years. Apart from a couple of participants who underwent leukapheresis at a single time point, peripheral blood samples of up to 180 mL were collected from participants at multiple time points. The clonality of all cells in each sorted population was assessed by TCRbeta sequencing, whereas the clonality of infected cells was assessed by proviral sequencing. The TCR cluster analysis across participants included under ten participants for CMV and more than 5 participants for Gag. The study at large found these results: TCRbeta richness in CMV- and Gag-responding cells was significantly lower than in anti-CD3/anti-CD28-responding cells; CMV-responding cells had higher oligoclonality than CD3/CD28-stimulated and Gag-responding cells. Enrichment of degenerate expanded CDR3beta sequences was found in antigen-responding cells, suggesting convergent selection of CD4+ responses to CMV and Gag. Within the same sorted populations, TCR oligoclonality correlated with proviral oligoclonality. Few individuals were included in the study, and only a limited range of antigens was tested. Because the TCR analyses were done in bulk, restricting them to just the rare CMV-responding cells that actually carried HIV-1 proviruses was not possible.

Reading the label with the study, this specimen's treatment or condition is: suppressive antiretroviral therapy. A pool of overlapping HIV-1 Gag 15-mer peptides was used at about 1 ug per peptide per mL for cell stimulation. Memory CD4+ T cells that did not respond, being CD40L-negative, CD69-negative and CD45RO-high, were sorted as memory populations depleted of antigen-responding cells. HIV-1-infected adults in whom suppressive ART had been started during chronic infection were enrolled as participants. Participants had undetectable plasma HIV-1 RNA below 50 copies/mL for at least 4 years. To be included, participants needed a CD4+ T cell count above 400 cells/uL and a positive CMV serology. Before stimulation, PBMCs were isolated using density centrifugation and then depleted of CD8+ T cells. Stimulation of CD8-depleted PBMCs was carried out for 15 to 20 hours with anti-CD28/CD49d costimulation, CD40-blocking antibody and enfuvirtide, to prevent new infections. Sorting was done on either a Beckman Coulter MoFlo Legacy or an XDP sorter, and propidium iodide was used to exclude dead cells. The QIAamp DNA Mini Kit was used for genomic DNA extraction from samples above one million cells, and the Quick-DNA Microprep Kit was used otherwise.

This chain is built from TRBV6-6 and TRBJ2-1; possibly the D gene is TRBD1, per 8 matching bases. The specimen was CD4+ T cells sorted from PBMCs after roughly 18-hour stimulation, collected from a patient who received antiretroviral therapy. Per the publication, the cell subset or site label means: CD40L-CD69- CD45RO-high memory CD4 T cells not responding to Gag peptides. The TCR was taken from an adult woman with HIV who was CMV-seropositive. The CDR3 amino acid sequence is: CASRSTGGGNNEQFF. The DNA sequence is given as TGTGCCAGCAGATCTACAGGGGGGGGTAACAATGAGCAGTTCTTC.